The next 32 T cell receptor beta chains were all read from a single sample in a study of human T cells and chemical hapten exposure. Sample time point: patch test 1, 2 weeks after DPC sensitization. Described treatment: therapeutic diphenylcyclopropenone sensitization with weekly scalp DPC. TCRdb fed the RACE reads into MiXCR, producing one record per CDR3 protein. This sample yields 300,000 to 350,000 distinct CDR3 sequences, of which 6% to 8.5% are seen a single time; around 8.2% belongs to the top ten. The sequences come from whole blood, collected in connection with sensitization to the hapten diphenylcyclopropenone (DPC). These receptors all come from a woman between 18 and 30 years old with alopecia areata. Some clones in this sample may be carry-over from other donors' samples.

The DNA for the CDR3 is TGTGCCAGCAGCTCCCTGACAGGGTCGAGTCAGCCCCAGCATTTT. Translation: CASSSLTGSSQPQHF. The rearrangement joins TRBV5-6 to TRBJ1-5, with TRBD1 matching 7 bases. The CDR3 runs 15 residues. CDR1 is SGHDT, CDR2 YYEEEE, per germline. The trim removed 3 bases at V and 6 bases at J, leaving 9 bases unmatched.

This clonotype was detected many times. The gene calls are TRBV5-1 and TRBJ2-3; TRBD1 is a possible D gene (5 bases). The CDR3 spans 16 residues. Per germline, CDR1 SGHRS and CDR2 YFSETQ. Trimming took off 2 bases at V and 2 bases at J, with 15 bases between the two ends. Here the CDR3 reads CASSLQVTSYTDTQYF. In DNA form, the CDR3 reads TGCGCCAGCAGCTTACAGGTCACCTCTTACACAGATACGCAGTATTTT.

CDR3 in DNA: TGTGCCAGCAGCCATACTCCCCCCGGGACCGTTTACAATGAGCAGTTCTTC. Amino acids: CASSHTPPGTVYNEQFF. This chain links TRBV7-2 with TRBJ2-1, with D possibly being TRBD1 or TRBD2 (5 bases each). CDR1 SGHTA and CDR2 FQGNSA come from the germline V gene. The length of the CDR3 is 17 residues. The V end lost 5 bases, the J end lost 4 bases, and 21 bases lay between the germline ends.

This clonotype was observed a handful of times. The V and J genes are TRBV6-2 or TRBV6-3 and TRBJ2-7; a weak D match, TRBD1 (5 bases). Germline V gives CDR1 MNHEY, CDR2 SVGEGT. With 2 bases removed from V and 2 bases from J, the gap between germline ends came to 13 bases. This CDR3 region has 15 residues. DNA for the CDR3: TGTGCCAGCAGTTACCGCCCCGGCAGGGCCTACGAGCAGTACTTC. This encodes CASSYRPGRAYEQYF.

This clonotype was picked up many times. The chain carries TRBV5-1 and TRBJ2-5, with TRBD1 identical over 7 bases. The ends lost 3 bases at V and 2 bases at J; junction bases unmatched: 7. The V gene's germline CDR1 is SGHRS and CDR2 YFSETQ. CDR3 length: 15 amino acids. CDR3 coding DNA: TGCGCCAGCAGCTCCGGGACAGTCGAACAAGAGACCCAGTACTTC. Protein product: CASSSGTVEQETQYF.

This clonotype came up a few times. The chain couples TRBV7-8 to TRBJ2-3; 12 bases fit TRBD2. The V gene's germline CDR1 is SGHVS and CDR2 FQNEAQ. The CDR3 extends over 17 amino acids. Trimming removed 3 bases from V and 2 bases from J; junction bases left unmatched: 6. CDR3 residues: CASSFLTSGGTTDTQYF. CDR3 DNA sequence: TGTGCCAGCAGCTTTCTAACTAGCGGGGGGACCACAGATACGCAGTATTTT.

Ten or more counts support this clonotype. The chain couples TRBV28 to TRBJ1-6, with 7 bases fitting TRBD1. Germline loops: CDR1 MDHEN, CDR2 SYDVKM. The CDR3 sequence is 15 residues long. Trimming at V came to 6 bases and at J to 7 bases, leaving 9 bases not matched to a gene. The CDR3 here is CASSRGDSPNSPLHF. In DNA form, the CDR3 reads TGTGCCAGCAGCCGGGGGGACAGCCCGAATTCACCCCTCCACTTT.

This clonotype was seen a handful of times. The rearrangement uses TRBV7-2 and TRBJ2-1; TRBD2 is a possible D gene (5 bases). V was shortened by 2 bases and J by 6 bases, with 11 bases between the two germline ends. Germline-derived CDR1 and CDR2 are SGHTA and FQGNSA. The CDR3 runs to 14 residues. DNA of the CDR3: TGTGCCAGCAGCTTACGGTCCGAGGGCAATGAGCAGTTCTTC. It yields the protein CASSLRSEGNEQFF.

This clonotype was seen many times. Written as DNA, the CDR3 is TGTGCCAGCTCACCCTCAGGGGTCCCCTACGAGCAGTACTTC. Translating gives CASSPSGVPYEQYF. This sequence joins TRBV18 and TRBJ2-7, with D possibly TRBD1 on 6 matching bases. CDR3 size: 14 residues. V lost 3 bases to trimming and J lost 2 bases, with 11 bases between them. Germline CDR1 and CDR2: KGHSH and LQKENI.

This clonotype was counted many times. The CDR3 reads CASSWGYNTDTQYF. DNA for the CDR3: TGTGCCAGCAGCTGGGGTTACAACACAGATACGCAGTATTTT. This chain joins TRBV7-2 and TRBJ2-3; D is uncertain. The V gene's germline CDR1 is SGHTA and CDR2 FQGNSA. The CDR3 runs 14 residues. Trimming removed 4 bases at V and 2 bases at J, with 10 bases between.

This clonotype was detected only a few times. The genes are TRBV7-9 and TRBJ2-4; 8 nucleotides align to TRBD1. V shed 0 bases and J 13 bases; nucleotides not matched to a gene: 2. The germline V gene has CDR1 SEHNR and CDR2 FQNEAQ (reference sequence). CDR3 length equals 12 residues. The CDR3 here is CASSLARDRQYF. The DNA of the CDR3 is TGTGCCAGCAGCTTAGCGCGGGACAGGCAGTACTTC.

This clonotype was seen a few times. The chain joins TRBV9 to TRBJ1-1; D is undetermined. The length of the CDR3 is 14 residues. Germline CDR1 is SGDLS and CDR2 is YYNGEE. V was cut by 3 bases and J by 4 bases, with 13 bases left in between. CDR3 sequence (DNA): TGTGCCAGCAGCGCACTCCAGGATGTCACTGAAGCTTTCTTT. Protein product: CASSALQDVTEAFF. The full variable domain, its missing parts supplied by reference TRBV9 and TRBJ1-1, is DSGVTQTPKHLITATGQRVTLRCSPRSGDLSVYWYQQSLDQGLQFLIQYYNGEERAKGNILERFSAQQFPDLHSELNLSSLELGDSALYFCASSALQDVTEAFFGQGTRLTVV.

This clonotype has only a few counts. V and J are TRBV9 and TRBJ2-3; D is uncertain. The CDR3 has 13 amino acids. In germline, CDR1 is SGDLS, CDR2 YYNGEE. Trimming cost V 2 bases and J 0 bases, with 4 bases left between them. CDR3: CASSVFSTDTQYF. The DNA for the CDR3 is TGTGCCAGCAGCGTCTTTAGCACAGATACGCAGTATTTT.

The chain couples TRBV6-4 to TRBJ2-2; 10 bases align to TRBD1. This CDR3 comprises 18 residues. V was clipped by 3 bases and J by 0 bases; unmatched bases: 7. Per the germline V gene, CDR1 is MRHNA and CDR2 is SNTAGT. CDR3 sequence (DNA): TGTGCCAGCAGTGAGGCGACAGGGGGCAGTTCGAACACCGGGGAGCTGTTTTTT. This translates into CASSEATGGSSNTGELFF.

This clonotype was picked up many times. This chain uses TRBV11-3 with TRBJ2-7, with D perhaps assigned TRBD1 or TRBD2 (6 bases each). The CDR3 spans 15 residues. Germline CDR1 and CDR2: SGHNT and YENEEA. Trimming stripped 1 base from V and 2 bases from J, with 12 bases between. CDR3 sequence: CASSLGAGEAYEQYF. The CDR3 DNA sequence: TGTGCCAGCAGCTTAGGAGCAGGGGAGGCCTACGAGCAGTACTTC.

The chain carries TRBV18 and TRBJ1-2; 11 bases line up with TRBD1. Germline CDR1 is KGHSH and CDR2 is LQKENI. The CDR3 covers 14 residues. The J segment lost 8 bases and the V segment lost 6 bases, leaving 8 bases of the junction unmatched. The CDR3 nucleotides read TGTGCCAGCTCTCCCGGACAGGGGGCGCCCGGCTACACCTTC. Protein product: CASSPGQGAPGYTF.

At least ten counts were recorded for this clonotype. DNA for the CDR3: TGCGCCAGCAGCCCCGCCGGGGACTATAATTCACCCCTCCACTTT. It is translated as CASSPAGDYNSPLHF. The chain combines TRBV4-3 with TRBJ1-6; D remains ambiguous. Per the germline V gene, CDR1 is LGHNA and CDR2 is YSLEER. The CDR3 has 15 amino acids. Trimming cost V 4 bases and J 3 bases, with 10 bases left between them.

The V gene is TRBV20-1, the J gene TRBJ2-1, with 16 bases lining up with TRBD2. This CDR3 region has 18 residues. The J segment lost 3 bases and the V segment lost 5 bases, leaving 10 bases of the junction unmatched. Per the germline V gene, CDR1 is DFQATT and CDR2 is SNEGSKA (reference sequence). The CDR3 loop reads CSAPIGTSGGENYNEQFF. The CDR3 DNA reads as TGCAGTGCTCCAATCGGGACTAGCGGGGGGGAGAACTACAATGAGCAGTTCTTC.

In its sample, this clonotype was seen a few times. The chain carries TRBV12-3 or TRBV12-4 and TRBJ1-4; weak D call: TRBD1 (5 bases). CDR3 size: 14 residues. Deletions cut 3 bases from V and 8 bases from J, with 13 bases between. The CDR3 DNA is TGTGCCAGCAGTTTCGGGGGTAAAGTCGAAAAACTGTTTTTT. Translation gives CASSFGGKVEKLFF.

This clonotype has a count of ten or more. The genes are TRBV14 and TRBJ2-7; 9 bases fit TRBD1. Germline V gives CDR1 SGHDN, CDR2 FVKESK. V trimming: 1 base; J trimming: 4 bases; junction bases outside the gene matches: 5. This CDR3 has 15 amino acids. CDR3 DNA sequence: TGTGCCAGCAGCCAAGGGGGACAGGGTCAGTACGAGCAGTACTTC. Translation gives CASSQGGQGQYEQYF.

This clonotype was recorded a few times. The V call is TRBV6-6, the J call TRBJ1-1; D is unresolved. CDR3 length equals 10 residues. The V end lost 4 bases, the J end lost 9 bases, and 6 bases lay between the germline ends. Germline V gene sequence: CDR1 MNHNY, CDR2 SVGAGI (reference sequence). The CDR3 bases are TGTGCCAGCAGTTCTACGAAAGCTTTCTTT. Translation: CASSSTKAFF.

V gene TRBV7-2 combines with J gene TRBJ1-2; D possibly corresponds to TRBD1 (5 bases). Germline V gene lookup returns CDR1 SGHTA and CDR2 FQGNSA. The length of the CDR3 is 14 residues. V lost 1 base, J lost 8 bases, and 14 bases lay in between. Here the CDR3 DNA reads TGTGCCAGCAGCTTAGTGTGGAGGGGCGACGGCTACACCTTC. This translates into CASSLVWRGDGYTF.

The rearrangement joins TRBV7-9 to TRBJ2-5, with 7 bases identical to TRBD2. The V and J ends lost 6 bases and 5 bases, in that order; junction bases with no gene match: 9. CDR1 and CDR2 from the germline V gene are SEHNR and FQNEAQ (reference sequence). The CDR3 is 14 residues long. DNA of the CDR3: TGTGCCAGCAGTTGGGAGCGGGGCCGGGAGACCCAGTACTTC. Amino acid sequence: CASSWERGRETQYF.

The V and J genes are TRBV29-1 and TRBJ2-2, with 9 bases matching TRBD2. Germline V gene lookup returns CDR1 SQVTM and CDR2 ANQGSEA. The ends lost 5 bases at V and 2 bases at J; junction bases unmatched: 6. The CDR3 runs 15 residues. CDR3 amino acids: CSVLASGKNTGELFF. CDR3 coding DNA: TGCAGCGTTCTGGCTAGCGGGAAAAACACCGGGGAGCTGTTTTTT.

This chain links TRBV20-1 with TRBJ1-1, with 10 positions matching TRBD1. Germline V lookup: CDR1 DFQATT, CDR2 SNEGSKA (reference sequence). The CDR3 has 14 amino acids. The trim removed 8 bases at V and 8 bases at J, leaving 14 bases unmatched. Written as DNA, the CDR3 is TGCAGTTCAAAAACTGGGACAGGGGAAGTGGAAGCTTTCTTT. It encodes CSSKTGTGEVEAFF.

This clonotype was observed many times. The chain couples TRBV5-8 to TRBJ2-2, with D unclear. Trimming left V 5 bases short and J 3 bases short, with 14 bases between. From germline, CDR1 is SGHTS and CDR2 YDEGEE. This CDR3 region has 15 residues. The CDR3 region is CASRSRPSDTGELFF. CDR3 sequence (DNA): TGTGCCAGCAGGTCTCGACCCTCGGACACCGGGGAGCTGTTTTTT. The full variable domain, in which reference TRBV5-8 and TRBJ2-2 provide the parts outside the CDR3, is EAGVTQSPTHLIKTRGQQATLRCSPISGHTSVYWYQQALGLGLQFLLWYDEGEERNRGNFPPRFSGRQFPNYSSELNVNALELEDSALYLCASRSRPSDTGELFFGEGSRLTVL.

This chain uses TRBV12-3 or TRBV12-4 with TRBJ1-3; D is uncertain. This CDR3 has 14 residues. Trimming cost V 2 bases and J 1 base, with 6 bases left between them. The CDR3 here is CASSLLASGNTIYF. The CDR3, as DNA: TGTGCCAGCAGTTTACTGGCTTCTGGAAACACCATATATTTT.

This clonotype was found a few times. The chain has TRBV20-1 and TRBJ2-1; TRBD1 matches at 8 bases. J was trimmed by 4 bases and V by 7 bases; bases with no gene match: 9. From germline, CDR1 is DFQATT and CDR2 SNEGSKA (reference sequence). The CDR3 has 14 residues. The CDR3 coding sequence is TGCAGTGGAATCGGGACAGGACTTTACAATGAGCAGTTCTTC. Amino acid sequence: CSGIGTGLYNEQFF.

The chain joins TRBV4-3 to TRBJ1-2; D remains unclear. Germline loops: CDR1 LGHNA, CDR2 YSLEER. This CDR3 has 15 residues. V dropped 0 bases and J dropped 1 base, with 9 bases sitting between them. The CDR3 DNA reads as TGCGCCAGCAGCCAAGAACAAAGGAGTAACTATGGCTACACCTTC. Amino acid sequence: CASSQEQRSNYGYTF.

This clonotype was counted a few times. CDR3 loop: CASSEASTDPNYEQYF. The CDR3 nucleotides are TGTGCCAGCAGTGAAGCTTCGACCGACCCTAACTACGAGCAGTACTTC. The J gene is TRBJ2-7, the V gene TRBV2; no firm D call. CDR1 is SNHLY, CDR2 FYNNEI, per germline. CDR3 length: 16 residues. Trimming shortened V by 0 bases and J by 3 bases, and 15 bases separated the two germline ends.

The sample holds many counts of this clonotype. The CDR3 protein is CSAPDRRSYEQYF. The CDR3 bases are TGCAGTGCCCCGGACAGGCGGTCCTACGAGCAGTACTTC. This chain links TRBV20-1 with TRBJ2-7; 7 positions match TRBD1. J lost 1 base, V lost 6 bases, and 6 bases had no gene match. Germline V gene data show CDR1 as DFQATT and CDR2 as SNEGSKA (reference sequence). This CDR3 has 13 residues.

V usage is TRBV19 and J usage is TRBJ2-5, with D unclear. CDR3 length equals 14 residues. With 8 bases removed from V and 5 bases from J, the gap between germline ends came to 18 bases. Germline CDR1 is LNHDA and CDR2 is SQIVND (reference sequence). The CDR3 DNA reads as TGTGCCAGTTCCTTATCGTCGAGCTACGAGACCCAGTACTTC. It specifies CASSLSSSYETQYF.